This T cell receptor (beta chain) was sequenced during a study of cytomegalovirus exposure and HLA in healthy donors. The study, taken as a whole, reports: TCR association rates varied by HLA locus in a later analysis, with DRB1 highest and HLA-C lowest. The study flagged about 160 TCR beta chains as cytomegalovirus-associated. When analyzed later, a missense DCLRE1C variant was found to be linked to TCR beta V- and J-gene trimming. A previous analysis found most TCR beta V segments productive roughly 87% or roughly 30% of the time.

A note on this clone: The antigen remains undetermined.

13 Jbeta primers and 60 Vbeta primers were used for the PCR. Some clones are missing from TCRdb's copy, which holds only in-frame ones; the method was immunoSEQ multiplex PCR. The sample has under 250,000 clones, roughly 84% seen once. The sample was PBMCs. This sequence originates from a human donor in good health.

Here the CDR3 reads CASSSGGVKGVYGYTF. CDR3 coding DNA: TGTGCCAGCAGCTCGGGGGGGGTGAAGGGGGTCTATGGCTACACCTTC. The V gene is TRBV5-4, the J gene TRBJ1-2, with a weak D call TRBD1 (6 bases). CDR3 size: 16 residues. With 3 bases removed from V and 4 bases from J, the gap between germline ends came to 19 bases. Germline CDR1 and CDR2: SGHNT and YYREEE (reference sequence).